A selection of T cell receptor beta chains follows, all from one sample in a study of shared clonotypes between healthy human individuals. Assay: immunoSEQ multiplex PCR; the TCRdb copy retains only in-frame clones and omits some. The table lists roughly 2,300,000 clones, less than 95% of them singletons. Sequenced sample: naive CD4+ T cells from PBMCs. The receptors derive from a man between 18 and 29 years old in good health. Some clones in this sample may be carry-over from other donors' samples. CDR3s include the opening cysteine and the closing phenylalanine or tryptophan. The order of the fields is CDR3 protein, CDR3 DNA, CDR3 length, J gene, V gene, D gene, clone size. D genes are given only for firm matches. Rows may omit the clone size; those that give it use once, few, many or a size class.

cdr3_aa: CAWSSPGRANEKLFF
cdr3_nt: TGTGCCTGGAGTAGTCCGGGGAGGGCTAATGAAAAACTGTTTTTT
cdr3_length: 15
j_call: TRBJ1-4
v_call: TRBV30
d_call: NA
clone_size: NA

cdr3_aa: CAISESMGQGANEQFF
cdr3_nt: TGTGCCATCAGTGAGTCGATGGGACAGGGGGCCAATGAGCAGTTCTTC
cdr3_length: 16
j_call: TRBJ2-1
v_call: TRBV10-3
d_call: TRBD1
clone_size: NA

cdr3_aa: CASSVEQNNEQFF
cdr3_nt: TGTGCCAGCAGTGTGGAGCAGAACAATGAGCAGTTCTTC
cdr3_length: 13
j_call: TRBJ2-1
v_call: TRBV6-4
d_call: NA
clone_size: NA

cdr3_aa: CASSLALGLAGETQYF
cdr3_nt: TGTGCCAGCAGCTTAGCGCTGGGACTAGCGGGAGAGACCCAGTACTTC
cdr3_length: 16
j_call: TRBJ2-5
v_call: TRBV7-9
d_call: TRBD2
clone_size: NA

cdr3_aa: CASSLAVVGTGYGPGELFF
cdr3_nt: TGTGCCAGCAGCTTAGCGGTCGTCGGGACAGGGTATGGACCCGGGGAGCTGTTTTTT
cdr3_length: 19
j_call: TRBJ2-2
v_call: TRBV7-3
d_call: TRBD1
clone_size: NA

cdr3_aa: CSVGTESYNEQFF
cdr3_nt: TGCAGCGTTGGGACGGAGTCCTACAATGAGCAGTTCTTC
cdr3_length: 13
j_call: TRBJ2-1
v_call: TRBV29-1
d_call: NA
clone_size: NA

cdr3_aa: CASSSADRTEAFF
cdr3_nt: TGTGCCAGCTCCTCGGCGGATAGGACTGAAGCTTTCTTT
cdr3_length: 13
j_call: TRBJ1-1
v_call: TRBV27
d_call: NA
clone_size: NA

cdr3_aa: CASSLPQNTEAFF
cdr3_nt: TGTGCCAGCAGCCTCCCACAGAACACTGAAGCTTTCTTT
cdr3_length: 13
j_call: TRBJ1-1
v_call: TRBV11-2
d_call: NA
clone_size: NA

cdr3_aa: CASSPSRDRPYEQYF
cdr3_nt: TGTGCCAGCAGCCCGAGTCGGGACAGGCCCTACGAGCAGTACTTC
cdr3_length: 15
j_call: TRBJ2-7
v_call: TRBV7-3
d_call: TRBD1
clone_size: NA

cdr3_aa: CASSLGRANTGELFF
cdr3_nt: TGCGCCAGCAGCCTAGGACGGGCGAACACCGGGGAGCTGTTTTTT
cdr3_length: 15
j_call: TRBJ2-2
v_call: TRBV5-1
d_call: NA
clone_size: NA

cdr3_aa: CASLHATGPPQMARREAFF
cdr3_nt: TGCGCCAGTTTGCACGCGACGGGACCCCCCCAAATGGCCCGGAGGGAAGCTTTCTTT
cdr3_length: 19
j_call: TRBJ1-1
v_call: TRBV10-1
d_call: NA
clone_size: once

cdr3_aa: CASSLSQGVAYEQYF
cdr3_nt: TGTGCCAGCAGTTTATCCCAGGGCGTTGCCTACGAGCAGTACTTC
cdr3_length: 15
j_call: TRBJ2-7
v_call: TRBV28
d_call: NA
clone_size: NA

cdr3_aa: CASSSPSGPATNEKLFF
cdr3_nt: TGTGCCAGCAGCTCACCGTCGGGGCCTGCAACTAATGAAAAACTGTTTTTT
cdr3_length: 17
j_call: TRBJ1-4
v_call: TRBV28
d_call: NA
clone_size: NA

cdr3_aa: CASSGRTSGRDEQFF
cdr3_nt: TGTGCCAGCAGCGGTCGGACTAGCGGGAGAGATGAGCAGTTCTTC
cdr3_length: 15
j_call: TRBJ2-1
v_call: TRBV9
d_call: TRBD2
clone_size: NA

cdr3_aa: CARDSEQFF
cdr3_nt: TGTGCCAGGGACAGTGAGCAGTTCTTC
cdr3_length: 9
j_call: TRBJ2-1
v_call: TRBV6-4
d_call: NA
clone_size: NA

cdr3_aa: CASSPFREAGNTIYF
cdr3_nt: TGTGCCAGTAGCCCATTTCGGGAAGCAGGAAACACCATATATTTT
cdr3_length: 15
j_call: TRBJ1-3
v_call: TRBV19
d_call: NA
clone_size: NA

cdr3_aa: CASSIRGGRFQETQYF
cdr3_nt: TGTGCCAGTAGTATAAGAGGGGGACGGTTCCAAGAGACCCAGTACTTC
cdr3_length: 16
j_call: TRBJ2-5
v_call: TRBV19
d_call: NA
clone_size: NA

cdr3_aa: CASSFSGPGIPLHF
cdr3_nt: TGTGCCAGCAGTTTCTCGGGACCCGGGATCCCCCTCCACTTT
cdr3_length: 14
j_call: TRBJ1-6
v_call: TRBV28
d_call: NA
clone_size: NA

cdr3_aa: CASSFVAGGLFANTDTQYF
cdr3_nt: TGTGCCAGCAGTTTCGTGGCAGGGGGCCTATTCGCAAACACAGATACGCAGTATTTT
cdr3_length: 19
j_call: TRBJ2-3
v_call: TRBV28
d_call: TRBD1
clone_size: NA

cdr3_aa: CASSLTGMGVQETQYF
cdr3_nt: TGTGCCAGCTCACTCACAGGGATGGGGGTCCAAGAGACCCAGTACTTC
cdr3_length: 16
j_call: TRBJ2-5
v_call: TRBV18
d_call: NA
clone_size: NA

cdr3_aa: CAWSRFSGKPYEQYF
cdr3_nt: TGTGCCTGGAGTAGGTTTAGCGGGAAACCCTACGAGCAGTACTTC
cdr3_length: 15
j_call: TRBJ2-7
v_call: TRBV30
d_call: TRBD2
clone_size: NA

cdr3_aa: CASSISSGSSYNEQFF
cdr3_nt: TGCGCCAGCAGCATCAGTAGCGGGAGTTCCTACAATGAGCAGTTCTTC
cdr3_length: 16
j_call: TRBJ2-1
v_call: TRBV5-1
d_call: TRBD2
clone_size: NA

cdr3_aa: CASRQGTRQETQYF
cdr3_nt: TGCGCCAGCAGACAGGGCACCAGACAAGAGACCCAGTACTTC
cdr3_length: 14
j_call: TRBJ2-5
v_call: TRBV5-1
d_call: NA
clone_size: NA

cdr3_aa: CASSAAGQGRTEAFF
cdr3_nt: TGTGCCAGCAGCGCCGCAGGGCAGGGGCGTACTGAAGCTTTCTTT
cdr3_length: 15
j_call: TRBJ1-1
v_call: TRBV5-6
d_call: NA
clone_size: NA

cdr3_aa: CASSLTGAGPYGYTF
cdr3_nt: TGTGCCAGCAGCTTAACCGGGGCAGGTCCCTATGGCTACACCTTC
cdr3_length: 15
j_call: TRBJ1-2
v_call: TRBV11-2
d_call: NA
clone_size: NA

cdr3_aa: CASSLMVAGANVLTF
cdr3_nt: TGTGCCAGCAGTTTAATGGTGGCTGGGGCCAACGTCCTGACTTTC
cdr3_length: 15
j_call: TRBJ2-6
v_call: TRBV28
d_call: NA
clone_size: NA

cdr3_aa: CASSSGTPQETQYF
cdr3_nt: TGTGCCAGCAGCTCCGGGACGCCCCAAGAGACCCAGTACTTC
cdr3_length: 14
j_call: TRBJ2-5
v_call: TRBV7-3
d_call: NA
clone_size: NA

cdr3_aa: CASSRTSGQETQYF
cdr3_nt: TGTGCCAGCAGCCGGACTAGCGGTCAAGAGACCCAGTACTTC
cdr3_length: 14
j_call: TRBJ2-5
v_call: TRBV11-2
d_call: TRBD2
clone_size: NA

cdr3_aa: CASSTRGPINQFGNTIYF
cdr3_nt: TGTGCCAGCAGCACACGGGGGCCTATTAATCAGTTTGGAAACACCATATATTTT
cdr3_length: 18
j_call: TRBJ1-3
v_call: TRBV9
d_call: NA
clone_size: once

cdr3_aa: CASSQGTSGTSRTQYF
cdr3_nt: TGCGCCAGCAGCCAAGGGACTAGCGGGACCTCCAGGACCCAGTACTTC
cdr3_length: 16
j_call: TRBJ2-5
v_call: TRBV4-3
d_call: TRBD2
clone_size: NA

cdr3_aa: CASSILLPTTYEQYF
cdr3_nt: TGTGCCAGCAGCATACTGTTGCCCACAACCTACGAGCAGTACTTC
cdr3_length: 15
j_call: TRBJ2-7
v_call: TRBV7-8
d_call: NA
clone_size: NA

cdr3_aa: CASSDTHLGETQYF
cdr3_nt: TGTGCCAGCAGTGACACGCACCTCGGAGAGACCCAGTACTTC
cdr3_length: 14
j_call: TRBJ2-5
v_call: TRBV27
d_call: NA
clone_size: NA

cdr3_aa: CASSFRDSYGYTF
cdr3_nt: TGTGCCAGCAGTTTCCGGGACAGCTATGGCTACACCTTC
cdr3_length: 13
j_call: TRBJ1-2
v_call: TRBV27
d_call: TRBD1
clone_size: once

cdr3_aa: CAWSGQGGELFF
cdr3_nt: TGTGCCTGGAGCGGACAGGGCGGGGAGCTGTTTTTT
cdr3_length: 12
j_call: TRBJ2-2
v_call: TRBV30
d_call: TRBD1
clone_size: NA

cdr3_aa: CASRYPGQRRLTQYF
cdr3_nt: TGTGCCAGCAGATACCCGGGACAACGCAGATTGACCCAGTACTTC
cdr3_length: 15
j_call: TRBJ2-5
v_call: TRBV11-2
d_call: NA
clone_size: NA